The present T cell receptor (beta chain) was sequenced within a study of blood T cell repertoires in COVID-19 (dated by TCRdb to about 2020). In terms of the full investigation: The collaborator samples originated in the United States, Italy and Spain and spanned the acute and convalescent phases of COVID-19. The material from the prospective study consisted of cDNA or gDNA derived from T cells, B-cell-depleted T cells, or PBMCs. The dataset comprised deeply sampled blood TCRbeta repertoires from subjects exposed to, actively infected with, or recovered from COVID-19. The repertoires were released in a freely available public database intended as a resource for research on the immune response to SARS-CoV-2. Samples were obtained from the ongoing ImmuneRACE study (first 160 participants) and from some 1,200 subjects provided by 6 global collaborators. Nearly every sample came with metadata listing a de-identified subject ID, COVID-19 status, age in years and sex. HLA class I and class II types, where available, came from metadata supplied by the sample provider rather than from assay-based typing. What the work shows at the level of the full study, not this receptor alone: The quantity of clinical and demographic metadata differed by source and by participant and was supplied without curation.

TCRbeta CDR3 regions were amplified from genomic DNA by means of the immunoSEQ Assay, a bias-controlled multiplex PCR. Regarding the original processing steps: The number of nucleated cells in each sample was estimated by amplification of reference gene primers within the assay. To quantify the absolute abundance of each unique TCRbeta CDR3 rearrangement, sequence reads were collapsed and filtered. For each sample, productive Simpson clonality was calculated as the square root of Simpson's diversity index across productive rearrangements. In its TCRdb copy, this immuneACCESS table keeps in-frame sequences only and misses some clones. Where compared with another copy, unresolved V genes explain less than half of these, and the others have no known cause. Clonal size and the V and J genes are those of that table, whereas D and trimming came from the DNA. Recorded for this sample are approximately 100,000 clones; 69% of them occurred a single time. The ten biggest clones cover about 6.5% of the sample.

A remark on this clone: Its cognate antigen has yet to be identified. No much larger clonotype is one base removed from it; base qualities were not supplied.

The collaborating institutions used their own protocols to collect whole blood in K2EDTA tubes. For TCRbeta analysis, collaborators shipped samples in one of three forms: frozen whole blood, isolated PBMCs, or DNA extracted from either of those sample types. The CDR3 sequence holds 14 residues, the cysteine and phenylalanine included. The read is trimmed to its CDR3 DNA, 42 bases read in frame from base 1. The germline V gene provides CDR1 SGHTA and CDR2 FQGNSA. Unmatched junction bases come to 7, with V trimmed by 6 bases and J by 8 bases. The rearrangement combines TRBV7-2 with TRBJ2-1, with 10 central nucleotides matching TRBD1. The clonotype was recovered from a man of 80 years or more with acute or convalescent COVID-19. Sequences were obtained from peripheral blood. The DNA sequence is given as TGTGCCAGCAGTCCTCGACAGGGGGCCTATGAGCAGTTCTTC. Its translation is CASSPRQGAYEQFF.